This T cell receptor (beta chain) was captured in a study of blood T cell repertoires in COVID-19. The germline V gene has CDR1 LNHDA and CDR2 SQIVND (reference sequence). The CDR3 loop spans 16 amino acids. Trimming pared 0 bases from V and 0 bases from J, leaving 6 bases between. The assay was immunoSEQ multiplex PCR, and TCRdb's table has in-frame clones only and misses some. The table shows some 15,000 clones, with nearly 90% occurring only once. The material sequenced was peripheral blood. V is TRBV19 and J is TRBJ2-6; D ambiguous. The clonotype comes from a human donor in a cohort sampled during active COVID-19. This CDR3 is CASSIDLGSGANVLTF. In DNA form, the CDR3 reads TGTGCCAGTAGTATAGATCTAGGCTCTGGGGCCAACGTCCTGACTTTC. The complete variable domain, with remaining parts taken from reference TRBV19 and TRBJ2-6, reads DGGITQSPKYLFRKEGQNVTLSCEQNLNHDAMYWYRQDPGQGLRLIYYSQIVNDFQKGDIAEGYSVSREKKESFPLTVTSAQKNPTAFYLCASSIDLGSGANVLTFGAGSRLTVL.